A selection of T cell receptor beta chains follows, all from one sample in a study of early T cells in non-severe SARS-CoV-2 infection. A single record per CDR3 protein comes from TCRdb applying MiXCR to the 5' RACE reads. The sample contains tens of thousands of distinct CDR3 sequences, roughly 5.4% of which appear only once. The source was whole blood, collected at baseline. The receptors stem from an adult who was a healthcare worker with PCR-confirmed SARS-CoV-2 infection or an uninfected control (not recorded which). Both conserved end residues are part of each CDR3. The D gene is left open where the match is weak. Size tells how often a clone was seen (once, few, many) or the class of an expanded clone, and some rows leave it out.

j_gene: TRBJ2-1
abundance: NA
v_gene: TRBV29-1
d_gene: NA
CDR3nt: TGCAGCGAGATGCGATTCGGCCTCCCAGGGGAGGAAGGCAATGAGCAGTTCTTC
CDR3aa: CSEMRFGLPGEEGNEQFF

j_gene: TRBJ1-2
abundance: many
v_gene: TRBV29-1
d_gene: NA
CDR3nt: TGCAGCGTTGACCCCACGCAGGATGGCTACACCTTC
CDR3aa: CSVDPTQDGYTF

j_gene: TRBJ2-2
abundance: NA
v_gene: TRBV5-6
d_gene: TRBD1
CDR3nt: TGTGCCAGCAGCTTAGACAGGGGGAGGAACACCGGGGAGCTGTTTTTT
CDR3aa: CASSLDRGRNTGELFF

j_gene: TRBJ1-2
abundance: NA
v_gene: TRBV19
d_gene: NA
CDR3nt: TGTGCCAGTAGACCTCGCAGCAGAGCTAACTATGGCTACACCTTC
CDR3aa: CASRPRSRANYGYTF

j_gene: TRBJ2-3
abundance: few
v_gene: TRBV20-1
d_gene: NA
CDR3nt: TGCAGTGTTCTTCTGGGGGCGGTATTCGCAGATACGCAGTATTTT
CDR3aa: CSVLLGAVFADTQYF

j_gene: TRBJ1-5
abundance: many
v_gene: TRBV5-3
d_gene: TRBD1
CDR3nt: TGTGCCAGAAGCTTGGGGACAGGGGCAAGCAATCAGCCCCAGCATTTT
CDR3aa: CARSLGTGASNQPQHF

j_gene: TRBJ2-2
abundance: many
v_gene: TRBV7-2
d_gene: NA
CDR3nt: TGTGCCAGCAGCTCGACTACAGCCGGGGAGCTGTTTTTT
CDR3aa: CASSSTTAGELFF

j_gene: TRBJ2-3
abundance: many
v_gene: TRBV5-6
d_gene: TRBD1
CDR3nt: TGTGCCAGCAGCCTTACAGGGGGCGCAGCAGATACGCAGTATTTT
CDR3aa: CASSLTGGAADTQYF

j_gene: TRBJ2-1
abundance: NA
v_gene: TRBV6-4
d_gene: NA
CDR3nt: TGTGCCAGCAGGGGGGACTCCTACAATGAGCAGTTCTTC
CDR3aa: CASRGDSYNEQFF

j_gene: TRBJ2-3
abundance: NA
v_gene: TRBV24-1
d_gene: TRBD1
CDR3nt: TGTGCCACCAGTGAGCCCTGGACAGCCCGGACAGGAGCGCCCGATACGCAGTATTTT
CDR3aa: CATSEPWTARTGAPDTQYF

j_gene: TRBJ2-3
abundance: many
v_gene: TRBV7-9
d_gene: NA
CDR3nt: TGTGCCAGCAGCCGGATAGGGAGTCGCACAGATACGCAGTATTTT
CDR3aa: CASSRIGSRTDTQYF

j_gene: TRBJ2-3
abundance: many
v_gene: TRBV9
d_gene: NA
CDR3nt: TGTGCCAGCAGCGTCTCCCCCTCAACAACAGATACGCAGTATTTT
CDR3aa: CASSVSPSTTDTQYF

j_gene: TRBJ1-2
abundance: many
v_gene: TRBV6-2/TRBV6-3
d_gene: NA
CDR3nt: TGTGCCAGCAGTCCATTGCCGGGGGCGACGCATGGCTACACCTTC
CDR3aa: CASSPLPGATHGYTF

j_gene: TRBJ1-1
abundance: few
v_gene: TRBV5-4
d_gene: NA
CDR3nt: TGTGCCAGCAGCTCCCCAAACTCCCTGAACACTGAAGCTTTCTTT
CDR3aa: CASSSPNSLNTEAFF

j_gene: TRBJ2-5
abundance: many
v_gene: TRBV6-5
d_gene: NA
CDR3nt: TGTGCCAGCAGTTACGGGGGTCTAGAGACCCAGTACTTC
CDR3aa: CASSYGGLETQYF

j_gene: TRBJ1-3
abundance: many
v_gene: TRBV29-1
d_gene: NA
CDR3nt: TGCAGCGTTGTGAGCTCTGGAAACACCATATATTTT
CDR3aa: CSVVSSGNTIYF

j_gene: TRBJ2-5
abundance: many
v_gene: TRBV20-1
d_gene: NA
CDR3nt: TGCAGTGCTAGAGATAGCGGAACCTTCCAAGAGACCCAGTACTTC
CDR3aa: CSARDSGTFQETQYF

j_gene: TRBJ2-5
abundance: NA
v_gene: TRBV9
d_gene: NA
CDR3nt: TGTGCCAGCAGCGCGGGAATACATCCGCAAGAGACCCAGTACTTC
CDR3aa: CASSAGIHPQETQYF

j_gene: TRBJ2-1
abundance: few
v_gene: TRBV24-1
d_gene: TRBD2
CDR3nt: TGTGCCACCAGTGATCCGACCTCTAGCGGGAGAAGGAACAATGAGCAGTTCTTC
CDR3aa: CATSDPTSSGRRNNEQFF

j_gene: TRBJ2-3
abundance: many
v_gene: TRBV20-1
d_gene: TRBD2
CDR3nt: TGCAGTGCTCGCCTTGCAGGACTAGCGCCATATACGCAGTATTTT
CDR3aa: CSARLAGLAPYTQYF

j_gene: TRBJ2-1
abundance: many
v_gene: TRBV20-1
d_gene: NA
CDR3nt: TGCAGTGCCCGAGGCCAGACTGAGCAGTTCTTC
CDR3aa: CSARGQTEQFF